This entry lists 27 T cell receptor beta chains sequenced from one sample in a study of shared clonotypes between healthy human individuals. Measured with immunoSEQ multiplex PCR; TCRdb has only the in-frame clones, and not every one. Of 950,000 to 1,100,000 clones listed, under 80% are singletons. Sequences were obtained from memory CD4+ T cells sorted from blood. Subset: CD45RA-negative fraction. These receptors were collected from a man younger than 35 in good health.

V is TRBV2 and J is TRBJ1-5; D is unresolved. The V and J ends lost 7 bases and 2 bases respectively, with 9 bases between them. CDR3 length: 13 residues. Germline CDR1 and CDR2: SNHLY and FYNNEI. As DNA, the CDR3 is TGTGCCAGCAATCTTGAAGGCAATCAGCCCCAGCATTTT. This encodes CASNLEGNQPQHF.

This sequence joins TRBV28 and TRBJ2-1, with D perhaps matching TRBD1 (6 bases). This CDR3 is built from 9 residues. The germline V gene encodes CDR1 MDHEN and CDR2 SYDVKM. The V gene lost 9 bases and the J gene lost 11 bases, with 8 bases spanning the gap. CDR3 sequence: CASGQQQFF. The DNA for the CDR3 is TGTGCCAGTGGACAGCAGCAGTTCTTC.

The V call is TRBV30, the J call TRBJ2-7; tentatively, D is TRBD2 (6 bases). Per germline, CDR1 GTSNPN and CDR2 SVGIG (reference sequence). There are 12 residues in the CDR3. V was pared by 4 bases and J by 6 bases, with 13 bases between. DNA for the CDR3: TGTGCCTGGACCCTCTACGGGGGCGAGCAGTACTTC. Its protein is CAWTLYGGEQYF.

V gene TRBV9 combines with J gene TRBJ2-3; D perhaps matches TRBD2 (6 bases). The CDR3 sequence is 15 residues long. Germline assignment: CDR1 SGDLS and CDR2 YYNGEE. Trimming removed 1 base at V and 2 bases at J, with 11 bases between. CDR3 loop: CASSVLASNTDTQYF. In DNA, the CDR3 is TGTGCCAGCAGCGTACTAGCGTCAAACACAGATACGCAGTATTTT.

The chain links TRBV4-3 to TRBJ2-1; D is uncertain. V was trimmed by 1 base and J by 0 bases, leaving 10 bases between them. Per the germline V gene, CDR1 is LGHNA and CDR2 is YSLEER. There are 16 residues in the CDR3. CDR3 bases: TGCGCCAGCAGCCAAGGCGACGCTAGCTCCTACAATGAGCAGTTCTTC. Its translation: CASSQGDASSYNEQFF.

V gene TRBV5-6 combines with J gene TRBJ2-2, with D perhaps given as TRBD1 or TRBD2 (5 bases each). There are 14 residues in the CDR3. The germline V gene encodes CDR1 SGHDT and CDR2 YYEEEE. Trimming stripped 4 bases from V and 4 bases from J, with 11 bases between. CDR3 in amino acids: CASSLGRVTGELFF. The CDR3 nucleotides are TGTGCCAGCAGCCTGGGGCGGGTCACCGGGGAGCTGTTTTTT.

This clone was counted a few times. The chain employs TRBV29-1 and TRBJ1-1; tentatively, D is TRBD1 (5 bases). Germline CDR1 and CDR2: SQVTM and ANQGSEA. V shed 7 bases and J shed 4 bases, with 16 bases lying between them. The CDR3 covers 13 residues. CDR3 nucleotide sequence: TGCAGCGGCGTGGCAGGGATGAGCACTGAAGCTTTCTTT. Protein sequence: CSGVAGMSTEAFF.

This chain uses TRBV5-5 with TRBJ1-2; D not certain. Trimming removed 0 bases at V and 2 bases at J, with 8 bases between. The CDR3 consists of 14 residues. Germline V gives CDR1 SGHKS, CDR2 YYEKEE (reference sequence). CDR3 coding DNA: TGTGCCAGCAGCTTGGACAGCTTCAACTATGGCTACACCTTC. This codes for CASSLDSFNYGYTF.

Note on this clone: This may be a read error: a much more frequent sequence differs by one nucleotide. The identical CDR3 is also encoded by other nucleotide sequences in the sample. The chain is built from TRBV2 and TRBJ1-5, with unresolved D. V lost 6 bases and J lost 0, with 6 bases in between. Germline V gene sequence: CDR1 SNHLY, CDR2 FYNNEI. This CDR3 spans 13 amino acids. The CDR3 nucleotides read TGTGCCAGCAGGGATTATAGCAATCAGCCCCAGCATTTT. As protein: CASRDYSNQPQHF.

About this clone: The same CDR3 arises from other DNA sequences in this sample as well. The V call is TRBV20-1, the J call TRBJ2-1, with no clear D. CDR1 and CDR2 from the germline V gene are DFQATT and SNEGSKA (reference sequence). The CDR3 is 11 residues long. V was clipped by 5 bases and J by 3 bases, with 5 bases between them. The CDR3 DNA follows: TGCAGTGCTCAGGACTACAATGAGCAGTTCTTC. Translating gives CSAQDYNEQFF.

The table lists this clone with many counts. This sequence joins TRBV5-1 and TRBJ2-6; D ambiguous. The CDR3 is made up of 15 amino acids. The V gene's germline CDR1 is SGHRS and CDR2 YFSETQ. Trimming left V 1 base short and J 0 bases short, with 5 bases between. The CDR3 here is CASSLSASGANVLTF. The DNA of the CDR3 is TGCGCCAGCAGCTTGTCGGCCTCTGGGGCCAACGTCCTGACTTTC.

The chain has TRBV6-5 and TRBJ2-1, with 7 bases identical to TRBD2. Germline V gene sequence: CDR1 MNHEY, CDR2 SVGAGI. This CDR3 has 16 amino acids. The trim removed 0 bases at V and 7 bases at J, leaving 9 bases unmatched. CDR3 region: CASSYSSGGTTNEQFF. DNA of the CDR3: TGTGCCAGCAGTTACTCATCGGGGGGAACTACTAATGAGCAGTTCTTC.

CDR3 sequence reads: CASRWTSGSLRVDNEQFF. For the CDR3, the DNA is TGCGCCAGCAGGTGGACTAGCGGTTCGTTACGGGTCGACAATGAGCAGTTCTTC. The chain couples TRBV5-1 to TRBJ2-1; 10 bases are shared with TRBD2. Germline loops: CDR1 SGHRS, CDR2 YFSETQ. V was pared by 5 bases and J by 5 bases, with 16 bases of the junction left unmatched. This CDR3 has 18 residues.

As regards this clone: This may be a read error, as it is one base from a much larger clone. The chain recombines TRBV27 with TRBJ1-1, with D unclear. The V and J ends lost 3 bases and 1 base respectively, with 6 bases between them. Germline CDR1 and CDR2: MNHEY and SMNVEV (reference sequence). CDR3 length: 13 amino acids. The CDR3 DNA is TGTGCCAGCAGTTTTGCAGGGAACACTGAAGCTTTCTTT. Its translation is CASSFAGNTEAFF.

Notes on this clone: The junction does not match germline at one end; this may be a read error. The chain employs TRBV7-7 and TRBJ2-7; D might be TRBD1 (5 bases). The CDR3 has 16 amino acids. The germline V gene encodes CDR1 SSHAT and CDR2 FNYEAQ (reference sequence). The CDR3 sequence is CASSLAPGLLSYEQYF. The CDR3, as DNA: TGTGCTAGCAGCTTAGCCCCAGGGTTACTCTCCTACGAGCAGTACTTC.

The chain has TRBV5-1 and TRBJ2-2; 10 bases are a match to TRBD1. The CDR3 totals 17 residues. Germline CDR1 SGHRS, CDR2 YFSETQ. The V segment lost 4 bases and the J segment 7 bases; nucleotides outside the gene matches: 13. The CDR3 spells CASSANPTGGAGGELFF. CDR3 nucleotide sequence: TGCGCCAGCAGCGCAAACCCGACAGGGGGCGCAGGCGGGGAGCTGTTTTTT.

The rearrangement uses TRBV7-9 and TRBJ2-3; either TRBD1 or TRBD2 may supply D (5 bases each). Trimming stripped 5 bases from V and 3 bases from J, with 15 bases between. The CDR3 loop spans 15 amino acids. CDR1 and CDR2 (germline): SEHNR, FQNEAQ (reference sequence). CDR3 coding DNA: TGTGCCAGCAGCCGGGACGGAAAGAGAACAGATACGCAGTATTTT. Translated, it gives CASSRDGKRTDTQYF. Filled out from reference TRBV7-9 and TRBJ2-3, the complete variable domain reads DTGVSQNPRHKITKRGQNVTFRCDPISEHNRLYWYRQTLGQGPEFLTYFQNEAQLEKSRLLSDRFSAERPKGSFSTLEIQRTEQGDSAMYLCASSRDGKRTDTQYFGPGTRLTVL.

The rearrangement joins TRBV29-1 to TRBJ1-1, with D perhaps matching TRBD1 (5 bases). Germline V lookup: CDR1 SQVTM, CDR2 ANQGSEA. Trimming took off 5 bases at V and 8 bases at J, with 12 bases between the two ends. The CDR3 is made up of 11 amino acids. The chain's CDR3 is CSVLRGEEAFF. CDR3 DNA sequence: TGCAGCGTTCTCCGGGGCGAAGAAGCTTTCTTT.

The chain's CDR3 is CASSGPWGAFNEQFF. The CDR3 DNA sequence: TGTGCCAGCAGTGGGCCGTGGGGAGCTTTTAATGAGCAGTTCTTC. This chain joins TRBV27 and TRBJ2-1, with TRBD2 as a possible D gene (5 bases). Germline-derived CDR1 and CDR2 are MNHEY and SMNVEV (reference sequence). V gave up 5 bases and J gave up 7 bases, with 18 bases separating them. The CDR3 contains 15 residues.

This chain links TRBV7-9 with TRBJ2-2, with 11 nucleotides matching TRBD2. V lost 11 bases and J lost 6; bases outside the gene matches: 14. Looked up from germline, CDR1 is SEHNR and CDR2 is FQNEAQ (reference sequence). The CDR3 runs 16 residues. The DNA for the CDR3 is TGTGCCCACCTAGATGTAGCGGGAGGGCCAGCCGGGGAGCTGTTTTTT. Residues: CAHLDVAGGPAGELFF.

V gene TRBV28 combines with J gene TRBJ2-1; TRBD1 agrees at 8 bases. Germline CDR1 reads MDHEN; CDR2 reads SYDVKM. J gave up 3 bases and V 6 bases, and 16 bases lay outside the gene matches. This CDR3 comprises 18 residues. The CDR3, as DNA: TGTGCCAGCAGCGGGACAGGTAGTTTGGCCGCGCGCTACAATGAGCAGTTCTTC. Translation: CASSGTGSLAARYNEQFF.

This CDR3 reads CASSMLGPRNTGELFF. The CDR3 bases are TGTGCCAGTAGTATGCTCGGGCCCCGGAACACCGGGGAGCTGTTTTTT. The J gene is TRBJ2-2, the V gene TRBV19; no clear D. This CDR3 is 16 amino acids long. Per germline, CDR1 LNHDA and CDR2 SQIVND (reference sequence). The V gene lost 3 bases and the J gene lost 1 base, with 12 bases spanning the gap.

V usage is TRBV7-9 and J usage is TRBJ1-5; TRBD1 matches at 10 bases. J was trimmed by 1 base and V by 5 bases; bases with no gene match: 5. The length of the CDR3 is 16 residues. Germline lookup yields CDR1 SEHNR and CDR2 FQNEAQ (reference sequence). The CDR3 is CASSLGTGESNQPQHF. The CDR3, as DNA: TGTGCCAGCAGCCTCGGGACAGGGGAAAGCAATCAGCCCCAGCATTTT.

In regard to this clone: Other DNA sequences in this sample translate to the same CDR3. The gene calls are TRBV18 and TRBJ2-1; D is unclear. V lost 6 bases and J lost 0, with 9 bases in between. Looked up from germline, CDR1 is KGHSH and CDR2 is LQKENI. The CDR3 extends over 14 amino acids. The CDR3 loop is CASSPRDSYNEQFF. In nucleotides, the CDR3 is TGTGCCAGCTCCCCAAGGGACTCCTACAATGAGCAGTTCTTC.

This clone was seen a handful of times. This chain uses TRBV28 with TRBJ1-5; 8 nucleotides align to TRBD1. CDR3 length: 16 amino acids. With V trimmed by 5 bases and J by 8 bases, 14 bases remained unmatched. Germline V gene data show CDR1 as MDHEN and CDR2 as SYDVKM. The CDR3 here is CASSPVQGQVSEPQHF. The CDR3 region has the DNA TGTGCCAGCAGTCCCGTCCAGGGACAGGTCTCTGAGCCCCAGCATTTT.

In this sample, this clone turned up a few times. DNA of the CDR3: TGTGCCAGCAGTGTGGGACAGAAAGCTTTCTTT. It yields the protein CASSVGQKAFF. The chain employs TRBV2 and TRBJ1-1; TRBD1 matches 7 bases. The CDR3 has 11 residues. Per the germline V gene, CDR1 is SNHLY and CDR2 is FYNNEI. J was trimmed by 9 bases and V by 4 bases; bases with no gene match: 2.

This clone has a single count. This chain uses TRBV6-1 with TRBJ2-3; no firm D call. V gave up 2 bases and J gave up 5 bases, with 17 bases separating them. CDR1 and CDR2 (germline): MNHNS, SASEGT. The CDR3 sequence is 16 residues long. The DNA of the CDR3 is TGTGCCAGCAGTGAACTACCGGGTCCCCCTGTAGATACGCAGTATTTT. It codes for CASSELPGPPVDTQYF.